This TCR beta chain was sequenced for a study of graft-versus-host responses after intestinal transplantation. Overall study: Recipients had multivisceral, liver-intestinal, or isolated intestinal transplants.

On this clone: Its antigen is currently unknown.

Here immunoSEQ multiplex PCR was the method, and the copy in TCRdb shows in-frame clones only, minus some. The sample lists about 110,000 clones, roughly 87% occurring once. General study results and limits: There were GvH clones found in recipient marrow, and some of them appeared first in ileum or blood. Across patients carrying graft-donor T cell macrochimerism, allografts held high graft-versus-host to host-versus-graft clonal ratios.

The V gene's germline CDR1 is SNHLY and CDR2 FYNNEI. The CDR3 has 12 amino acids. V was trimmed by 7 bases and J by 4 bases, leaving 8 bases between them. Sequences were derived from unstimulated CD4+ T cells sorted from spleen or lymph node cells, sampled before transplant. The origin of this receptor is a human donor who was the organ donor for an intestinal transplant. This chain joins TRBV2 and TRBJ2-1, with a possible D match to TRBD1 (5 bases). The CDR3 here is CASTTEYNEQFF. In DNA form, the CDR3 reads TGTGCCAGCACGACAGAATACAATGAGCAGTTCTTC.